This TCR beta chain was identified during a study of CD8+CD57+ T cells in acquired aplastic anemia. Study-wide background: An average of around 3.5 ug of DNA was obtained from sorted CD4+ and CD8+ cells. Healthy donor CD4+ cell samples had a mean of roughly 9.8 million reads. Study findings and constraints: Controls and patients did not differ significantly in CD8+ Simpson's diversity. Researchers report that approximately 28 CD8+ CDR3 sequences appeared in both patients and controls.

Using genomic DNA as the template, TCR beta VDJ and CDR3 profiling was carried out. TCRdb reprocessed the reads with MiXCR, giving one entry per CDR3 protein. The repertoire holds approximately 380,000 distinct CDR3 sequences, with about 70% as singletons. On this clonotype: The antigen is undetermined.

The length of the CDR3 is 16 residues. Germline V CDR1 and CDR2: SGHTA, FQGTGA. V dropped 2 bases and J dropped 9; count of bases not matched to a gene: 12. This TCR was recovered from a human donor in good health, serving as a control. The rearrangement links TRBV7-3 to TRBJ2-3; 9 nucleotides agree with TRBD1. The specimen was sorted CD4+, CD8+, or CD8+CD57+ T cells (not recorded which) from PBMCs. The CDR3 protein is CASSLRGDRAQETQYF. CDR3 coding DNA: TGTGCCAGCAGCTTACGCGGGGACAGGGCCCAAGAGACGCAGTATTTT. Variable domain in full (rest from reference TRBV7-3 and TRBJ2-3): GAGVSQTPSNKVTEKGKYVELRCDPISGHTALYWYRQSLGQGPEFLIYFQGTGAADDSGLPNDRFFAVRPEGSVSTLKIQRTERGDSAVYLCASSLRGDRAQETQYFGPGTRLTVL.